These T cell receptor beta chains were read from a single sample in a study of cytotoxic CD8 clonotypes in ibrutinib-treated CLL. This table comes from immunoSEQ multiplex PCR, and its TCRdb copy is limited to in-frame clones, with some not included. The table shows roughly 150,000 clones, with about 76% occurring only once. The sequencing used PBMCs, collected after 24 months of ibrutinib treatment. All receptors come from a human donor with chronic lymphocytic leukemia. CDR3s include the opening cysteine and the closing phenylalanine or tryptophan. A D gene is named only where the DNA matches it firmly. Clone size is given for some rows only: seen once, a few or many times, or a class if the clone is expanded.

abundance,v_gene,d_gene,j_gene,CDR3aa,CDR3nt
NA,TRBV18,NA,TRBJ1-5,CASSPPEIGNQPQHF,TGTGCCAGCTCACCACCGGAGATAGGCAATCAGCCCCAGCATTTT
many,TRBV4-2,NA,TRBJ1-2,CASSQADSGGYTF,TGTGCCAGCAGCCAGGCTGATTCGGGTGGCTACACCTTC
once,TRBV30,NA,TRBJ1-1,CAWSGQGLAEAFF,TGTGCCTGGAGTGGGCAGGGTTTGGCTGAAGCTTTCTTT
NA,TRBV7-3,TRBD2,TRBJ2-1,CASSGGTRYPYNEQFF,TGTGCCAGCAGCGGCGGGACTAGGTACCCTTACAATGAGCAGTTCTTC
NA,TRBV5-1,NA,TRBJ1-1,CASSLGGEKAFF,TGCGCCAGCAGCTTGGGGGGCGAAAAAGCTTTCTTT
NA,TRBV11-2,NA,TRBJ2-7,CASSLAGHNYEQYF,TGTGCCAGCAGCTTAGCGGGACACAACTACGAGCAGTACTTC
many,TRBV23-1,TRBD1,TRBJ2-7,CASSPPGQGRHEQYF,TGCGCCAGCAGTCCCCCCGGACAGGGCCGCCACGAGCAGTACTTC
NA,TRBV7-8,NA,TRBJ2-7,CASSMGGGEFYEQYF,TGTGCCAGCAGCATGGGAGGGGGGGAGTTTTACGAGCAGTACTTC
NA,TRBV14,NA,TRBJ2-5,CASSQGVSGGQETQYF,TGTGCCAGCAGCCAAGGGGTTAGCGGCGGACAAGAGACCCAGTACTTC
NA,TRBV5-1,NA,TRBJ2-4,CASSLVAAGKNIQYF,TGCGCCAGCAGCTTGGTGGCAGCAGGCAAAAACATTCAGTACTTC
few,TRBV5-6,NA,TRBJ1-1,CASSLYREVYF,TGTGCCAGCAGCTTGTACAGGGAAGTGTACTTT
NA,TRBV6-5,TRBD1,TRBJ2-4,CATGTALAKNIQYF,TGTGCCACCGGGACAGCCCTAGCCAAAAACATTCAGTACTTC
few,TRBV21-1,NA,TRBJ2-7,CASSLLDRGRCEYF,TGTGCCAGCAGCCTCCTGGACAGGGGGAGGTGTGAGTACTTC
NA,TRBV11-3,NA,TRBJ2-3,CASSLRKGTDTQYF,TGTGCCAGCAGCTTACGAAAGGGAACAGATACGCAGTATTTT
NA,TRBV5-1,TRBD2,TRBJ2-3,CASSLGILALDTQYF,TGCGCCAGCAGCTTGGGGATACTAGCGCTAGATACGCAGTATTTT
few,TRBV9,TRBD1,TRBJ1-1,CASTLGPTGVYAEAFF,TGTGCCAGCACCTTGGGGCCGACAGGGGTGTACGCTGAAGCTTTCTTT
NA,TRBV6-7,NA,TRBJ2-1,CASSYPRGGRVSYNEQFF,TGTGCCAGCAGTTACCCCCGCGGGGGCAGGGTCTCCTACAATGAGCAGTTCTTC